This T cell receptor beta chain was sequenced during a study of shared clonotypes between healthy human individuals. With 5 bases removed from V and 3 bases from J, the gap between germline ends came to 19 bases. Germline V gene data show CDR1 as MNHEY and CDR2 as SMNVEV (reference sequence). This CDR3 is 16 amino acids long. TCRdb keeps only in-frame clones here, not all; method: immunoSEQ multiplex PCR. The sample has approximately 2.1 million clones, approximately 93% seen once; the top ten hold 0.39%. Findings and limits, study-wide: Having only a few donors restricted how much genetic and exposure-history diversity was captured. Memory subsets generally showed lower estimated richness than naive subsets.

To note about this clone: The antigen is not known.

The sequenced sample consisted of naive CD4+ T cells from PBMCs. Subset specified: CD45RA+ positively selected. The V call is TRBV27, the J call TRBJ1-2, with D possibly matching TRBD1 (6 bases). This TCR was sampled from a man between 18 and 35 years old in good health. Some clones in this sample may be carry-over from other donors' samples. CDR3 in amino acids: CASSPPGAALYYGYTF. CDR3 DNA sequence: TGTGCCAGCAGTCCTCCGGGGGCCGCTTTGTACTATGGCTACACCTTC.